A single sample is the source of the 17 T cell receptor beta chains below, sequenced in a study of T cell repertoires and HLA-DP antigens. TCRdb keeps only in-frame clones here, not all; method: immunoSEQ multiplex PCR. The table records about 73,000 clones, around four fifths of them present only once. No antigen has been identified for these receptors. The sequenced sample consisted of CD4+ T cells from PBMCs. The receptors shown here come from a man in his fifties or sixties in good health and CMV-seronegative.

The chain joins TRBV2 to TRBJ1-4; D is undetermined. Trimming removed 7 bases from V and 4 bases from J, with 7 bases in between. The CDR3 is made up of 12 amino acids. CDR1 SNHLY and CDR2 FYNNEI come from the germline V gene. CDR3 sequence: CASKPFNEKLFF. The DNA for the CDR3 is TGTGCCAGCAAACCTTTTAATGAAAAACTGTTTTTT.

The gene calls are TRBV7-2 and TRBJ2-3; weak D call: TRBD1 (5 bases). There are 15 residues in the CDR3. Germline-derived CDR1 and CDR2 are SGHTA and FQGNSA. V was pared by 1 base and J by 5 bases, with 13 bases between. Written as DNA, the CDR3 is TGTGCCAGCAGCTTAGGGGGCGTTTCATTAGATACGCAGTATTTT. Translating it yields CASSLGGVSLDTQYF.

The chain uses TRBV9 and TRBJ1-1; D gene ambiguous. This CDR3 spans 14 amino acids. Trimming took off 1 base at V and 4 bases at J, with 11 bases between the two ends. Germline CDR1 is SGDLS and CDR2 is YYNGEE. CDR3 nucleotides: TGTGCCAGCAGCGTAATCGGAGCGGGCACTGAAGCTTTCTTT. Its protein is CASSVIGAGTEAFF.

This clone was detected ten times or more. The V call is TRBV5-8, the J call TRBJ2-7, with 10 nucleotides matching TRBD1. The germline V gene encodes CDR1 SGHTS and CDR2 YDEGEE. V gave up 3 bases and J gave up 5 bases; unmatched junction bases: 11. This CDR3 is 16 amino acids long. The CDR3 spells CASSSYWDRGRDEQYF. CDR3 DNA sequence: TGTGCCAGCAGCTCCTATTGGGACAGGGGAAGGGACGAGCAGTACTTC. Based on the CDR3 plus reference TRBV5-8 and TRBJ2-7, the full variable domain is EAGVTQSPTHLIKTRGQQATLRCSPISGHTSVYWYQQALGLGLQFLLWYDEGEERNRGNFPPRFSGRQFPNYSSELNVNALELEDSALYLCASSSYWDRGRDEQYFGPGTRLTVT.

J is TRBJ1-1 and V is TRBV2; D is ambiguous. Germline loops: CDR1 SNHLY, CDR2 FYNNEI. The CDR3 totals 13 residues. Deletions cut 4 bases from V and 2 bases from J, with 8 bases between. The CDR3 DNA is TGTGCCAGCAGTGGGGAACATAACACTGAAGCTTTCTTT. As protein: CASSGEHNTEAFF.

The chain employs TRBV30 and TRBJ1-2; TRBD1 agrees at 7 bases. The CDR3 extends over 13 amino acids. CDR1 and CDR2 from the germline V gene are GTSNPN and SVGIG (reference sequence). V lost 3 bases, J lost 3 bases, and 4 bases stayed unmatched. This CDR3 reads CAWSAGGDYGYTF. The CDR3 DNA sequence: TGTGCCTGGAGCGCAGGGGGGGACTATGGCTACACCTTC.

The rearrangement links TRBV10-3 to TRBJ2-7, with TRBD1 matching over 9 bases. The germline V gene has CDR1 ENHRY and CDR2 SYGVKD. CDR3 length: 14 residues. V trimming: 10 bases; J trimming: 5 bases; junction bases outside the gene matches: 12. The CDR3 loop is CATSRQGEVNEQYV. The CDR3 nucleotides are TGTGCCACCTCAAGACAGGGGGAAGTCAACGAGCAGTACGTC.

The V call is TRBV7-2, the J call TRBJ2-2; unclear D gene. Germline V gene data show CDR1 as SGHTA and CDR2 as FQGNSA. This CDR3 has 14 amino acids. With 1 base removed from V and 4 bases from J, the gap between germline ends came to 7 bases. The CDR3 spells CASSLVRRTGELFF. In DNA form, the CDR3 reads TGTGCCAGCAGCTTAGTCAGACGCACCGGGGAGCTGTTTTTT.

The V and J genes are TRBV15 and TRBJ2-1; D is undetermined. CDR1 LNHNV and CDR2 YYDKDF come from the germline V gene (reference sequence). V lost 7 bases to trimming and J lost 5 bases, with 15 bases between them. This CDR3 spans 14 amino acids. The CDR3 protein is CATNFQEPHNEQFF. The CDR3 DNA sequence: TGTGCCACCAATTTCCAGGAACCTCACAATGAGCAGTTCTTC. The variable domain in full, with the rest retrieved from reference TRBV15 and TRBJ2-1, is DAMVIQNPRYQVTQFGKPVTLSCSQTLNHNVMYWYQQKSSQAPKLLFHYYDKDFNNEADTPDNFQSRRPNTSFCFLDIRSPGLGDTAMYLCATNFQEPHNEQFFGPGTRLTVL.

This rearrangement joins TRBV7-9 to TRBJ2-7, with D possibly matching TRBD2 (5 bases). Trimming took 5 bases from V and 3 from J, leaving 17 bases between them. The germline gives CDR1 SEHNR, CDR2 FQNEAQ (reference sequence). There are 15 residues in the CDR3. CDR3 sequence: CASSPTGRSGYEQYF. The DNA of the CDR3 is TGTGCCAGCAGCCCCACCGGGCGGAGCGGCTACGAGCAGTACTTC.

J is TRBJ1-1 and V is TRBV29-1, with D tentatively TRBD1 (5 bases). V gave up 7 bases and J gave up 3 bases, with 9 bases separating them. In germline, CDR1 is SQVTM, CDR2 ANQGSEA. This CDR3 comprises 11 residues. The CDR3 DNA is TGCAGCGGGGGCGAGGACACTGAAGCTTTCTTT. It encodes CSGGEDTEAFF.

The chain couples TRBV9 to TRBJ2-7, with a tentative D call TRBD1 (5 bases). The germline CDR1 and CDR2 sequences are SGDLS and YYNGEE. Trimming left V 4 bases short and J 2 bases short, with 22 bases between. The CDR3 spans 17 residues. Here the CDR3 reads CASSTDGAPFTPYEQYF. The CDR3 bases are TGTGCCAGCAGCACAGATGGGGCGCCCTTTACCCCCTACGAGCAGTACTTC.

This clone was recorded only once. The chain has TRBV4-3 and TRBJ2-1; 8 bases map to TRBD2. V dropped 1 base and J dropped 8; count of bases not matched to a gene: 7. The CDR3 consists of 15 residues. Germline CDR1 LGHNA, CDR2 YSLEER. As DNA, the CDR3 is TGCGCCAGCAGCCAAGGACTAGCGAGCCGGGATGAGCAGTTCTTC. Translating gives CASSQGLASRDEQFF.

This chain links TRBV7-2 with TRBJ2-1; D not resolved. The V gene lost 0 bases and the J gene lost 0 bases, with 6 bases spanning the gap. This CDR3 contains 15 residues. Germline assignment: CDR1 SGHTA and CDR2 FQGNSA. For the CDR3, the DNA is TGTGCCAGCAGCTTAGCGGGGATCTCCTACAATGAGCAGTTCTTC. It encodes CASSLAGISYNEQFF.

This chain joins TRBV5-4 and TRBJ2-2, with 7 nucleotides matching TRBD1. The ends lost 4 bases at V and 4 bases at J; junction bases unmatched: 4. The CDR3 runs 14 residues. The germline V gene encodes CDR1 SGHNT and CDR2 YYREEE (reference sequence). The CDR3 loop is CASSLGTATGELFF. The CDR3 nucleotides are TGTGCCAGCAGCCTGGGGACAGCCACCGGGGAGCTGTTTTTT.

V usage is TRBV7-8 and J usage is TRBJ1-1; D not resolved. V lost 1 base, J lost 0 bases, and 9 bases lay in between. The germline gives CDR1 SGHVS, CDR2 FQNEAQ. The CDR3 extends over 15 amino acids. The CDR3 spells CASSLVRWMNTEAFF. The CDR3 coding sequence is TGTGCCAGCAGCTTAGTTCGGTGGATGAACACTGAAGCTTTCTTT. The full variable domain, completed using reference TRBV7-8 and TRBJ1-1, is GAGVSQSPRYKVAKRGQDVALRCDPISGHVSLFWYQQALGQGPEFLTYFQNEAQLDKSGLPSDRFFAERPEGSVSTLKIQRTQQEDSAVYLCASSLVRWMNTEAFFGQGTRLTVV.

The CDR3 DNA reads as TGTGCCAGCAGCGCGGACAGGGATGGTGGCTACACCTTC. Residues: CASSADRDGGYTF. The chain employs TRBV6-1 and TRBJ1-2, with TRBD1 identical over 8 bases. There are 13 residues in the CDR3. Per germline, CDR1 MNHNS and CDR2 SASEGT. The trim removed 6 bases at V and 7 bases at J, leaving 7 bases unmatched.